This T cell receptor beta chain is from a study of T cells in Graves' hyperthyroidism and ophthalmopathy. This clonotype has at least ten counts. It was RNA transcripts that yielded the amplified TCR beta CDR3 regions. TCR CDR3 underwent first-round RT-PCR with the HTBI primer set. TCRdb processed the multiplex PCR reads anew with MiXCR; each CDR3 protein has one entry. Here the sample spans some 350,000 distinct CDR3 sequences, around 14% being singletons. V dropped 2 bases and J dropped 6; count of bases not matched to a gene: 6. The CDR3 has 15 amino acids. The germline CDR1 and CDR2 sequences are SGHDN and FVKESK.

The J gene is TRBJ2-1, the V gene TRBV14; the match to TRBD2 covers 8 bases. This receptor was obtained from a woman under 30 with Graves' hyperthyroidism that later progressed to Graves' ophthalmopathy. Sequencing was performed on blood. The CDR3 here is CASSQYPSGPNEQFF. The CDR3 DNA follows: TGTGCCAGCAGCCAATACCCTAGCGGGCCCAATGAGCAGTTCTTC. The complete variable domain, with remaining parts taken from reference TRBV14 and TRBJ2-1, reads EAGVTQFPSHSVIEKGQTVTLRCDPISGHDNLYWYRRVMGKEIKFLLHFVKESKQDESGMPNNRFLAERTGGTYSTLKVQPAELEDSGVYFCASSQYPSGPNEQFFGPGTRLTVL.